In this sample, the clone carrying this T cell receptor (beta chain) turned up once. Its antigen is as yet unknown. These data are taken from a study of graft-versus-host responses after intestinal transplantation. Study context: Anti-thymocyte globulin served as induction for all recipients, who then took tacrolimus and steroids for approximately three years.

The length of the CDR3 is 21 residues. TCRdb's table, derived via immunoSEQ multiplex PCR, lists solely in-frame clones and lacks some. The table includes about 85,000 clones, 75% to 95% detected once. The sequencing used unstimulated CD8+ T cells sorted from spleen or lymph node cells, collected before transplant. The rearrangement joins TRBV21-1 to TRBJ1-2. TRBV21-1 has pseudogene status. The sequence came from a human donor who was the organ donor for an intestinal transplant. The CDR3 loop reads CARREAAAKLKEGLANYGYTF. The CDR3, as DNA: TGTGCCAGACGGGAGGCGGCAGCCAAGTTAAAGGAGGGTTTAGCTAACTATGGCTACACCTTC.